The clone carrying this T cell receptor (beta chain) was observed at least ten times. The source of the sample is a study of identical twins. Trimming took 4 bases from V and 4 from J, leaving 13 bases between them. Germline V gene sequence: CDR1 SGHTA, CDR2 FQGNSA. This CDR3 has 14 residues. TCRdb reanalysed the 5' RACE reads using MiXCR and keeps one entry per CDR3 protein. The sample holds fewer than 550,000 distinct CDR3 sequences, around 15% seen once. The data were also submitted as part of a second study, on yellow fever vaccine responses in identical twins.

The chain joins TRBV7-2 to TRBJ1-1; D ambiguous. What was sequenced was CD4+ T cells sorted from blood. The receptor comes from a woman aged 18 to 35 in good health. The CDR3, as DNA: TGTGCCAGCAGCTCCGGCCCGACAATCACTGAAGCTTTCTTT. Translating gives CASSSGPTITEAFF.